The T cell receptor beta chain under discussion was sequenced for a study of blood T cell repertoires in COVID-19. V lost 2 bases, J lost 7 bases, and 10 bases stayed unmatched. In germline, CDR1 is SGHRS, CDR2 YFSETQ. The CDR3 spans 16 residues. Clones were read by immunoSEQ multiplex PCR, and TCRdb kept only the in-frame ones, dropping some. The data hold 120,000 or so clones, with around four fifths observed a single time. The receptor comes from a man of 80 years or more with active or convalescent COVID-19. Material for sequencing was peripheral blood. The V and J genes are TRBV5-1 and TRBJ2-7, with 12 bases lining up with TRBD2. The CDR3 DNA reads as TGCGCCAGCAGCTTCGGACTCCTAGCGGGGGGGGAGGAGCAGTACTTC. Protein product: CASSFGLLAGGEEQYF.